The clone carrying this T cell receptor (beta chain) was detected a few times. The data stem from a study of T-cell memory formation after mild COVID-19. The junction had 8 bases not matched to a gene; V was cut back by 2 bases and J by 8 bases. CDR1 SGHAT and CDR2 FQNNGV come from the germline V gene. The CDR3 extends over 16 amino acids. MiXCR was run by TCRdb on the 5' RACE reads, yielding one entry per CDR3 protein. Of hundreds of thousands of distinct CDR3 sequences in the sample, approximately 13% were seen once. The V and J genes are TRBV11-2 and TRBJ2-1, with TRBD2 matching over 11 bases. This sequence was found in a man between 18 and 35 years old who had mild COVID-19 (a few samples of this study predate the infection). Cell type and time point are not known. The sequencing input was PBMCs or a T cell subset sorted from them (not recorded which). The CDR3 nucleotides are TGTGCCAGCAGCTTAAATAGCGGGGGGGCATTCGATGAGCAGTTCTTC. This sequence encodes CASSLNSGGAFDEQFF.